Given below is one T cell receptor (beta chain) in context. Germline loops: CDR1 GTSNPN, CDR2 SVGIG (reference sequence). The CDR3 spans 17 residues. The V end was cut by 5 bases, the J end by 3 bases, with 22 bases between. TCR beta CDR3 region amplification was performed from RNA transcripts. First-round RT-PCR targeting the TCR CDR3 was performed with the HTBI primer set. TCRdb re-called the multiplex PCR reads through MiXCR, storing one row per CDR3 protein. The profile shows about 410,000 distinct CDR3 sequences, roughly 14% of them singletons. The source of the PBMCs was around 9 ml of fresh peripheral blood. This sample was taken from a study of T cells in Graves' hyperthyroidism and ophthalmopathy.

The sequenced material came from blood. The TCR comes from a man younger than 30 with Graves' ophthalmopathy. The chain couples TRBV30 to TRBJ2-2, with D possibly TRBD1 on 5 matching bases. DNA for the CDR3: TGTGCCTGGGCTAAGGGCGAGGTGAGACAGTACACCGGGGAGCTGTTTTTT. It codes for CAWAKGEVRQYTGELFF.